Following are 13 T cell receptor beta chains from one sample sequenced in a study of blood T cells in healthy people across ages. PCR was performed a second time for about 7 to 12 cycles using a sample-barcoded 5' primer and a J-beta primer mix. TCRdb processed the 5' RACE reads anew with MiXCR; each CDR3 protein has one entry. The sample shows about 1.8 million distinct CDR3 sequences, around half of them seen only once. Sequenced material: blood. Source of these receptors: a woman between 35 and 50 years old in good health.

This clonotype has a single count. The chain combines TRBV6-2 or TRBV6-3 with TRBJ2-3; unclear D gene. Germline CDR1 is MNHEY and CDR2 is SVGEGT. CDR3 size: 13 residues. Trimming removed 10 bases at V and 3 bases at J, with 14 bases between. DNA for the CDR3: TGTGCCACCCGAAAAACCAAAACAGATACGCAGTATTTT. Its protein is CATRKTKTDTQYF.

This clonotype was seen a handful of times. The chain uses TRBV4-2 and TRBJ2-5, with TRBD1 matching 7 bases. The CDR3 extends over 14 amino acids. The V gene end was trimmed by 3 bases and the J gene end by 11 bases; junction bases not matched to a gene: 12. CDR1 and CDR2 from the germline V gene are LGHNA and YNFKEQ. CDR3 bases: TGTGCCAGCAGCCAGGACAGGCTCGACTTGGAGCAGTACTTC. Protein product: CASSQDRLDLEQYF.

The chain links TRBV3-1 to TRBJ2-3, with a weak D call TRBD2 (5 bases). The ends were cut back, 5 bases at V and 6 bases at J, with 21 bases in the middle. The germline V gene encodes CDR1 LGHDT and CDR2 YNNKEL (reference sequence). The CDR3 consists of 16 residues. The CDR3 DNA sequence: TGTGCCAGCAGCGGATTTGGACTGTCCCTCGGGGATACGCAGTATTTT. As protein: CASSGFGLSLGDTQYF.

The V and J genes are TRBV5-1 and TRBJ1-1, with unresolved D. The CDR3 is 14 residues long. The V end was cut by 0 bases, the J end by 6 bases, with 12 bases between. Germline loops: CDR1 SGHRS, CDR2 YFSETQ. The CDR3 here is CASSLDLLSAEAFF. Written as DNA, the CDR3 is TGCGCCAGCAGCTTGGACTTGTTATCGGCTGAAGCTTTCTTT.

This clonotype showed up just a few times. The chain is built from TRBV15 and TRBJ2-7, with a weak D call TRBD1 (6 bases). The V gene's germline CDR1 is LNHNV and CDR2 YYDKDF (reference sequence). There are 15 residues in the CDR3. Trimming took 3 bases from V and 2 from J, leaving 14 bases between them. CDR3 nucleotide sequence: TGTGCCACCAGCAGGGCGACAGGAGAAACCTACGAGCAGTACTTC. Protein sequence: CATSRATGETYEQYF. Supplemented by reference TRBV15 and TRBJ2-7, the full variable domain reads DAMVIQNPRYQVTQFGKPVTLSCSQTLNHNVMYWYQQKSSQAPKLLFHYYDKDFNNEADTPDNFQSRRPNTSFCFLDIRSPGLGDTAMYLCATSRATGETYEQYFGPGTRLTVT.

The chain carries TRBV9 and TRBJ1-4, with D tentatively TRBD1 (5 bases). Germline CDR1 and CDR2: SGDLS and YYNGEE. The CDR3 is 14 residues long. Deletions cut 3 bases from V and 8 bases from J, with 14 bases between. This chain's CDR3 is CASSAGGAFEKLFF. CDR3 nucleotides: TGTGCCAGCAGCGCGGGTGGGGCGTTCGAAAAACTGTTTTTT.

The V and J genes are TRBV7-9 and TRBJ2-7; a weak D match, TRBD2 (6 bases). The J call may be in error: the DNA end matches TRBJ2-5 better. The CDR3 totals 18 residues. CDR1 and CDR2 from the germline V gene are SEHNR and FQNEAQ (reference sequence). The CDR3 is CASSCPPPKREIKETQYF. In nucleotides, the CDR3 is TGTGCCAGCAGCTGCCCCCCCCCGAAACGGGAGATTAAAGAGACCCAGTACTTC.

There are a few counts of this clonotype. J is TRBJ2-1 and V is TRBV7-3; possible D gene TRBD2, 5 bases. Trimming left V 4 bases short and J 9 bases short, with 7 bases between. This CDR3 is 11 amino acids long. Germline V lookup: CDR1 SGHTA, CDR2 FQGTGA. DNA of the CDR3: TGTGCCAGCAGCTCGGGGTTTGAGCAGTTCTTC. It translates to CASSSGFEQFF.

The chain is built from TRBV2 and TRBJ1-2; D gene unclear. Germline loops: CDR1 SNHLY, CDR2 FYNNEI. Deletions cut 4 bases from V and 10 bases from J, with 13 bases between. This CDR3 is 12 amino acids long. CDR3 nucleotide sequence: TGTGCCAGCAGTGCCGGCCTGGTGCCCTACACCTTC. Translating it yields CASSAGLVPYTF.

This clonotype was seen only a few times. The chain couples TRBV20-1 to TRBJ2-1, with D tentatively TRBD2 (5 bases). The CDR3 runs to 15 residues. Germline loops: CDR1 DFQATT, CDR2 SNEGSKA (reference sequence). The V end lost 1 base, the J end lost 4 bases, and 14 bases lay between the germline ends. CDR3 sequence reads: CSARVWSSRYNEQFF. The CDR3 coding sequence is TGCAGTGCTAGAGTTTGGTCTAGCCGATACAATGAGCAGTTCTTC.

The chain carries TRBV20-1 and TRBJ2-6; the D gene is possibly TRBD1 (5 bases). The CDR3 is 19 amino acids. V lost 0 bases and J lost 3, with 21 bases in between. The germline V gene encodes CDR1 DFQATT and CDR2 SNEGSKA (reference sequence). This chain's CDR3 is CSARDLLGFRADGANVLTF. The CDR3 DNA sequence: TGCAGTGCTAGAGATCTGCTTGGGTTCAGGGCTGATGGGGCCAACGTCCTGACTTTC.

J is TRBJ1-6 and V is TRBV4-1; D is ambiguous. Trimming took 0 bases from V and 7 from J, leaving 13 bases between them. The V gene's germline CDR1 is MGHRA and CDR2 YSYEKL. CDR3 size: 16 residues. The CDR3 sequence: CASSQDRGLLNSPLHF. The CDR3 DNA reads TGCGCCAGCAGCCAAGATCGGGGTCTTCTAAATTCACCCCTCCACTTT.

The rearrangement joins TRBV15 to TRBJ2-4; possibly TRBD1 for D (5 bases). The tail of the sequence fits TRBJ2-7 better, so the J call may be wrong. Per the germline V gene, CDR1 is LNHNV and CDR2 is YYDKDF (reference sequence). The CDR3 spans 15 residues. The CDR3 sequence is CATSREVTDPYEQYF. Here the CDR3 DNA reads TGTGCCACCAGCAGAGAAGTGACAGACCCCTACGAGCAGTACTTC.